This TCR beta chain is drawn from a study of blood T cells in healthy people across ages. A J-beta primer mix and a sample-barcoded 5' primer were used in a second PCR of about 6 to 12 cycles. TCRdb reprocessed the 5' RACE reads with MiXCR, giving one entry per CDR3 protein. The data show 750,000 to 1,000,000 distinct CDR3 sequences, with roughly 29% seen just once and more than 8.5% held by the top ten. The CDR3 contains 15 residues. V lost 3 bases and J 7 bases, leaving 13 bases between the germline ends. Germline loops: CDR1 LGHDT, CDR2 YNNKEL (reference sequence). These data also featured in a second study, about T cells of mothers and their children.

The V gene is TRBV3-1, the J gene TRBJ1-6; D not resolved. The sequencing sample was made of blood. The sequence came from a woman between 40 and 50 years old in good health. The CDR3 is CASSHSDWENSPLHF. The DNA of the CDR3 is TGTGCCAGCAGCCATTCCGACTGGGAGAATTCACCCCTCCACTTT.